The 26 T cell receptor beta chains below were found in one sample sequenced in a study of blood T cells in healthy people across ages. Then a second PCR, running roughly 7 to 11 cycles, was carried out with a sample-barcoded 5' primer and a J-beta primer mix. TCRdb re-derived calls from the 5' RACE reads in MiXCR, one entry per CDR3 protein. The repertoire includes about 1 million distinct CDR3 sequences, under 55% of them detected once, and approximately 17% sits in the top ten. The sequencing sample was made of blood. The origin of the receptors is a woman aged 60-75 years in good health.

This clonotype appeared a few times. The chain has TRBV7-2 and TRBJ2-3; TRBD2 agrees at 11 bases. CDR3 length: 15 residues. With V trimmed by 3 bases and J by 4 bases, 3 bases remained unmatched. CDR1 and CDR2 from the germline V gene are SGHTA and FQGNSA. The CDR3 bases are TGTGCCAGCAGCTTGACTAGCGGGAAGGCAGATACGCAGTATTTT. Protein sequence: CASSLTSGKADTQYF.

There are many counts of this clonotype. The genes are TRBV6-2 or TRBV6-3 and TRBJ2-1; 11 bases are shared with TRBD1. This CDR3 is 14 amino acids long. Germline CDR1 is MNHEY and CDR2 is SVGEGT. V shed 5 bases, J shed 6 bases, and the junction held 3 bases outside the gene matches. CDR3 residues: CASSPGTGGNEQFF. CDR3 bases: TGTGCCAGCAGTCCCGGGACAGGGGGCAATGAGCAGTTCTTC.

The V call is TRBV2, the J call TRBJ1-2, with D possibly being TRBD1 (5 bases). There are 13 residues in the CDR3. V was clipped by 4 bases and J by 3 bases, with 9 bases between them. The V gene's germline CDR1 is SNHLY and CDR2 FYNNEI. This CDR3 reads CASSGGGDYGYTF. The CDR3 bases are TGTGCCAGCAGTGGGGGCGGGGACTATGGCTACACCTTC.

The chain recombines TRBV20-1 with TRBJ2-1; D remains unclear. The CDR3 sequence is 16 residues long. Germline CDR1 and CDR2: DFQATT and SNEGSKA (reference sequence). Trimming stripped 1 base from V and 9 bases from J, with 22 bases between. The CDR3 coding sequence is TGCAGTGCTAGAGCTCCTCCAGAAGGCGTGTGGAGTGAGCAGTTCTTC. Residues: CSARAPPEGVWSEQFF.

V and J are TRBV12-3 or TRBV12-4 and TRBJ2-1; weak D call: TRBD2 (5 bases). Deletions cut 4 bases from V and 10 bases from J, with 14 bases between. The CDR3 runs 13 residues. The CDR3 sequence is CASSSRGLGEQFF. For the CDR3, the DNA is TGTGCCAGCAGTTCTCGAGGGCTTGGGGAGCAGTTCTTC.

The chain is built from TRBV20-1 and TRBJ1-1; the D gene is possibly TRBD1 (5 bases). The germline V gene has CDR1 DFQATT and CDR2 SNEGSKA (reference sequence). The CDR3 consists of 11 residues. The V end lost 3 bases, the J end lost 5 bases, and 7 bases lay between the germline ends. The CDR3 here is CSASGGTEAFF. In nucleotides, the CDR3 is TGCAGTGCTAGCGGGGGAACTGAAGCTTTCTTT.

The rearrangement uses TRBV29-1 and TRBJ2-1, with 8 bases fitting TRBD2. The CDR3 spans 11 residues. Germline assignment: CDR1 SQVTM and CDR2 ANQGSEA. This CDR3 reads CSVRGANEQFF. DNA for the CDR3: TGCAGTGTGCGGGGGGCCAATGAGCAGTTCTTC.

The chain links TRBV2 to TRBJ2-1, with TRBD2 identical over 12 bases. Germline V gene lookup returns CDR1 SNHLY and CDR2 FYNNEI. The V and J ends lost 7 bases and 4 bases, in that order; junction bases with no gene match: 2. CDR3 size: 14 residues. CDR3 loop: CASTGLAGYNEQFF. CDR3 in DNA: TGTGCCAGCACCGGACTAGCGGGATACAATGAGCAGTTCTTC.

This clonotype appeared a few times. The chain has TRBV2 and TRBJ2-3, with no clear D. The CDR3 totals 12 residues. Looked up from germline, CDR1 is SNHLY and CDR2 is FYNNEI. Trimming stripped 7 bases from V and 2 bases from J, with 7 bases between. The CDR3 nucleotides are TGTGCCAGCATGACGGTCACAGATACGCAGTATTTT. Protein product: CASMTVTDTQYF. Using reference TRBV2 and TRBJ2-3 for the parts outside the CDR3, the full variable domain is EPEVTQTPSHQVTQMGQEVILRCVPISNHLYFYWYRQILGQKVEFLVSFYNNEISEKSEIFDDQFSVERPDGSNFTLKIRSTKLEDSAMYFCASMTVTDTQYFGPGTRLTVL.

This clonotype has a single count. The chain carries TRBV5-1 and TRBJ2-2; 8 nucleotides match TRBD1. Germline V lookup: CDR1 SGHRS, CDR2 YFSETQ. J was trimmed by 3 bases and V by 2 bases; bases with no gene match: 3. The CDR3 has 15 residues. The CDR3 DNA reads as TGCGCCAGCAGCTTCAGGGGGCAGGACACCGGGGAGCTGTTTTTT. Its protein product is CASSFRGQDTGELFF.

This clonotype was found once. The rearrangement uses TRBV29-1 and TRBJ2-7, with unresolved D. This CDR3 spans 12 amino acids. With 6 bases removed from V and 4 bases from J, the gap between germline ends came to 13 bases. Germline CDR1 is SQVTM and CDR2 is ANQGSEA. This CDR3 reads CSVDSVGYEQYF. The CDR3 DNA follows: TGCAGCGTCGACTCCGTCGGGTACGAGCAGTACTTC.

The CDR3 loop is CASSPYSSGPSSYEQYF. The CDR3 DNA sequence: TGTGCCAGCAGTCCCTATTCTAGCGGGCCGAGCTCCTACGAGCAGTACTTC. This sequence joins TRBV27 and TRBJ2-7; TRBD2 matches 8 bases. The V gene's germline CDR1 is MNHEY and CDR2 SMNVEV (reference sequence). The CDR3 sequence is 17 residues long. J gave up 0 bases and V 5 bases, and 12 bases lay outside the gene matches.

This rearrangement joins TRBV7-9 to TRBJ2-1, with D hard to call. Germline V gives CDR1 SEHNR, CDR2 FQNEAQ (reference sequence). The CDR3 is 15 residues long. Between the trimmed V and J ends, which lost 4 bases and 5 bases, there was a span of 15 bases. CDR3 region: CASSSTPLLDNEQFF. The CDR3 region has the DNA TGTGCCAGCAGCTCGACCCCCCTATTAGACAATGAGCAGTTCTTC.

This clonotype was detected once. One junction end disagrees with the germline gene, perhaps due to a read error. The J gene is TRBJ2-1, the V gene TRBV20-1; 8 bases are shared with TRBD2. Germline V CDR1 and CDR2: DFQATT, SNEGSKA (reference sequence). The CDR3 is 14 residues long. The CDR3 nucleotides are TGCAGTGCTAGAGCGGGAGGGCCCTACAAGGAGCAGTTCTTC. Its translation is CSARAGGPYKEQFF.

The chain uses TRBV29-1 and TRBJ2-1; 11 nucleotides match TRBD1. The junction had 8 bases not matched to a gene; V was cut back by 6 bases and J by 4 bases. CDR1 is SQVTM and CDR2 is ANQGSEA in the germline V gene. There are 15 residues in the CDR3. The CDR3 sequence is CSVPGQGALYNEQFF. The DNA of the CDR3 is TGCAGCGTCCCCGGACAGGGGGCACTGTACAATGAGCAGTTCTTC.

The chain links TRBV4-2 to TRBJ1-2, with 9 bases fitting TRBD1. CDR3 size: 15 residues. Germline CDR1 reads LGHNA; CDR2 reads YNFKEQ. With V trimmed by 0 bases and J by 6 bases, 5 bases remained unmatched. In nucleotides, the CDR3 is TGTGCCAGCAGCCAAGATCTAGGGACAGGGAATGGCTACACCTTC. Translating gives CASSQDLGTGNGYTF.

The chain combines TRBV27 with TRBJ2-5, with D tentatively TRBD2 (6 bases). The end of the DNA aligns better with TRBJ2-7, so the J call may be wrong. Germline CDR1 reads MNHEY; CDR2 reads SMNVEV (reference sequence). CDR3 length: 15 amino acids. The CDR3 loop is CASSPDSPGVCEQYF. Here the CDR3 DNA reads TGTGCCAGCAGTCCGGATAGTCCGGGAGTCTGCGAGCAGTACTTC.

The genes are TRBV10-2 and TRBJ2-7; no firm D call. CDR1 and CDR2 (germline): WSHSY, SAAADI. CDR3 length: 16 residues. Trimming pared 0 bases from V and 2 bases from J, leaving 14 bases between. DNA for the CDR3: TGCGCCAGCAGTGAGTCGATAGGACCGCATCCCTACGAGCAGTACTTC. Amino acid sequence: CASSESIGPHPYEQYF.

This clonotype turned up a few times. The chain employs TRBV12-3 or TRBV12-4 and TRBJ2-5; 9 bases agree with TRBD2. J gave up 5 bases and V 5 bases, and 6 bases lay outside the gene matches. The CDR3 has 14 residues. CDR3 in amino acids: CASSPAGGGETQYF. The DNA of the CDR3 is TGTGCCAGCAGTCCAGCGGGAGGAGGCGAGACCCAGTACTTC.

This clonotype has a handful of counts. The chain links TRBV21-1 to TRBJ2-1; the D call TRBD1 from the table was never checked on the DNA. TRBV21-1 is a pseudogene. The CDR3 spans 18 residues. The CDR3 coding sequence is TGTGCCAGCAGCAACGGGCGGATAGTTAACGATAACTACAATGAGCAGTTCTTC. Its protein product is CASSNGRIVNDNYNEQFF.

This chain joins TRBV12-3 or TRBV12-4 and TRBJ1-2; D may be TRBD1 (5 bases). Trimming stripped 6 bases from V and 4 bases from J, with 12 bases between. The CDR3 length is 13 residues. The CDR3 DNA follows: TGTGCCAGCAGCTCACGACAGAGCTATGGCTACACCTTC. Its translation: CASSSRQSYGYTF.

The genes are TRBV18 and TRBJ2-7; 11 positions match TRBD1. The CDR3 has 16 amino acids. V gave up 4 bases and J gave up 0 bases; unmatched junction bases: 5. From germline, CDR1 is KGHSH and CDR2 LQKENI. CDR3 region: CASSRGQGAYSYEQYF. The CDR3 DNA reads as TGTGCCAGCTCACGAGGACAGGGGGCATACTCCTACGAGCAGTACTTC.

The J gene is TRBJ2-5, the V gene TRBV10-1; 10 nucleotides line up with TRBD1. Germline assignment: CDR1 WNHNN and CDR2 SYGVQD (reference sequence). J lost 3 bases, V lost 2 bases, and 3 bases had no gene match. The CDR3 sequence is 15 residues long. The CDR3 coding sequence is TGCGCCAGCAGTGAGCCGGGACAGGGGAAAGAGACCCAGTACTTC. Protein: CASSEPGQGKETQYF.

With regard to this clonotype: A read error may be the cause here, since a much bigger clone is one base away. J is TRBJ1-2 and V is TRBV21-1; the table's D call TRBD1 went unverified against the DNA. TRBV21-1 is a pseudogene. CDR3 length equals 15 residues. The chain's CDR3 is CASSAQQGLNLGYTF. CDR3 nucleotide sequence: TGTGCCAGCAGCGCCCAACAGGGATTGAATCTCGGCTACACCTTC.

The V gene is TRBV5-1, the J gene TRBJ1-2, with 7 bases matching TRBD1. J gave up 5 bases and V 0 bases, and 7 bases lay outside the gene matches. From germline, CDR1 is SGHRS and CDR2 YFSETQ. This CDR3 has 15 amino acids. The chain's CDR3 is CASSLAVAGGYGYTF. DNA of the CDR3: TGCGCCAGCAGCTTGGCCGTGGCAGGGGGATATGGCTACACCTTC.

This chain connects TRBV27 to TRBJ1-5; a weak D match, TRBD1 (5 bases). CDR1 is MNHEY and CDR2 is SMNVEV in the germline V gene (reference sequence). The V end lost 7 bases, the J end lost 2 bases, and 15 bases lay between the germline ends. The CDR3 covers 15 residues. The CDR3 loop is CASTPRAGRNQPQHF. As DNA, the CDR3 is TGTGCCAGCACCCCGCGGGCGGGGCGCAATCAGCCCCAGCATTTT.